Following are 10 T cell receptor beta chains from one sample sequenced in a study of Graves' ophthalmopathy and Graves' hyperthyroidism. Using RNA transcripts, the TCR beta CDR3 regions were amplified. Second-round multiplex PCR followed a first-round RT-PCR using HTBI primers. TCRdb fed the multiplex PCR reads into MiXCR, producing one record per CDR3 protein. The table records around 1.1 million distinct CDR3 sequences, 35% to 40% of them present only once. The specimen was peripheral blood or thyroid tissue (not recorded which). These receptor sequences come from an adult man with Graves' hyperthyroidism.

This clonotype has a count of ten or more. V and J are TRBV7-2 and TRBJ1-2; unclear D gene. Trimming shortened V by 2 bases and J by 7 bases, and 17 bases separated the two germline ends. CDR1 and CDR2 (germline): SGHTA, FQGNSA. There are 15 residues in the CDR3. CDR3 residues: CASSLFSAADRGYTF. The CDR3 DNA reads TGTGCCAGCAGCTTATTTTCAGCTGCCGATCGTGGCTACACCTTC.

The chain carries TRBV5-4 and TRBJ2-6, with D possibly being TRBD2 (5 bases). Trimming stripped 4 bases from V and 4 bases from J, with 18 bases between. This CDR3 comprises 17 residues. Germline-derived CDR1 and CDR2 are SGHNT and YYREEE (reference sequence). The CDR3 DNA reads as TGTGCCAGCAGCCAAGATAATGGTCGGGGAGGGGCCAACGTCCTGACTTTC. Translated: CASSQDNGRGGANVLTF. Complete variable domain (other parts from reference TRBV5-4 and TRBJ2-6): ETGVTQSPTHLIKTRGQQVTLRCSSQSGHNTVSWYQQALGQGPQFIFQYYREEENGRGNFPPRFSGLQFPNYSSELNVNALELDDSALYLCASSQDNGRGGANVLTFGAGSRLTVL.

This clonotype was recorded once. This chain connects TRBV5-1 to TRBJ1-4; 8 nucleotides line up with TRBD1. The CDR3 loop spans 15 amino acids. V was pared by 4 bases and J by 6 bases, with 8 bases of the junction left unmatched. CDR1 is SGHRS, CDR2 YFSETQ, per germline. The CDR3 nucleotides read TGCGCCAGCAGCACAGGACAGGGCCGGGATGAAAAACTGTTTTTT. Its protein is CASSTGQGRDEKLFF.

Remarks on this clonotype: This may stem from a read error, because a much larger clone lies one nucleotide away. The CDR3 bases are TGTGCCAGCAGACCGGAACCCCAGGGGGGAACTGAAGCTTCCTTT. Translated, it gives CASRPEPQGGTEASF. The V call is TRBV11-2, the J call TRBJ1-1, with TRBD1 identical over 7 bases. The CDR3 has 15 residues. Germline V gives CDR1 SGHAT, CDR2 FQNNGV.

This clonotype was recorded many times. The chain links TRBV7-2 to TRBJ1-1; tentatively, D is TRBD1 (6 bases). Germline V CDR1 and CDR2: SGHTA, FQGNSA. The CDR3 is 15 amino acids. Trimming shortened V by 7 bases and J by 3 bases, and 18 bases separated the two germline ends. The CDR3, as DNA: TGTGCCAGCACCGCCTTGGGGGCGGTGGACACTGAAGCTTTCTTT. Translating gives CASTALGAVDTEAFF.

Only a few counts were recorded for this clonotype. The chain employs TRBV18 and TRBJ2-5; D tentatively fits TRBD1 or TRBD2 (5 bases each). There are 14 residues in the CDR3. CDR1 and CDR2 from the germline V gene are KGHSH and LQKENI. V lost 3 bases and J lost 9, with 17 bases in between. The CDR3 loop reads CASSPRGPPRAQYF. For the CDR3, the DNA is TGTGCCAGCTCACCTCGGGGCCCACCCAGAGCCCAGTACTTC.

V gene TRBV15 combines with J gene TRBJ1-3; no firm D call. Germline CDR1 is LNHNV and CDR2 is YYDKDF (reference sequence). The CDR3 is 15 amino acids. V lost 0 bases, J lost 4 bases, and 10 bases lay in between. CDR3 sequence (DNA): TGTGCCACCAGCAGAGATCGTGGCAGGGGAAACACCATATATTTT. This sequence encodes CATSRDRGRGNTIYF.

The sample holds many counts of this clonotype. The chain employs TRBV29-1 and TRBJ1-5, with TRBD1 as a possible D gene (6 bases). Germline V gene sequence: CDR1 SQVTM, CDR2 ANQGSEA. Trimming took 6 bases from V and 0 from J, leaving 9 bases between them. There are 13 residues in the CDR3. CDR3 in DNA: TGCAGCGTCCAACAGGGTAGCAATCAGCCCCAGCATTTT. This gives the protein CSVQQGSNQPQHF.

This clonotype was observed at least ten times. The rearrangement joins TRBV4-1 to TRBJ1-2, with no clear D. Germline V CDR1 and CDR2: MGHRA, YSYEKL. Trimming cost V 1 base and J 6 bases, with 9 bases left between them. CDR3 length equals 13 residues. Written as DNA, the CDR3 is TGCGCCAGCAGCCAAGGGACGGCCGATGGCTACACCTTC. It yields the protein CASSQGTADGYTF.

The CDR3 DNA is TGTGCCAGCAGCGCATCACACCCCCCCGAGCAGTACTTC. Protein product: CASSASHPPEQYF. The chain joins TRBV5-5 to TRBJ2-7; the D is unclear. The CDR3 extends over 13 amino acids. V was pared by 4 bases and J by 6 bases, with 14 bases between. Germline V gives CDR1 SGHKS, CDR2 YYEKEE (reference sequence). The full variable domain, rest sourced from reference TRBV5-5 and TRBJ2-7, is DAGVTQSPTHLIKTRGQQVTLRCSPISGHKSVSWYQQVLGQGPQFIFQYYEKEERGRGNFPDRFSARQFPNYSSELNVNALLLGDSALYLCASSASHPPEQYFGPGTRLTVT.